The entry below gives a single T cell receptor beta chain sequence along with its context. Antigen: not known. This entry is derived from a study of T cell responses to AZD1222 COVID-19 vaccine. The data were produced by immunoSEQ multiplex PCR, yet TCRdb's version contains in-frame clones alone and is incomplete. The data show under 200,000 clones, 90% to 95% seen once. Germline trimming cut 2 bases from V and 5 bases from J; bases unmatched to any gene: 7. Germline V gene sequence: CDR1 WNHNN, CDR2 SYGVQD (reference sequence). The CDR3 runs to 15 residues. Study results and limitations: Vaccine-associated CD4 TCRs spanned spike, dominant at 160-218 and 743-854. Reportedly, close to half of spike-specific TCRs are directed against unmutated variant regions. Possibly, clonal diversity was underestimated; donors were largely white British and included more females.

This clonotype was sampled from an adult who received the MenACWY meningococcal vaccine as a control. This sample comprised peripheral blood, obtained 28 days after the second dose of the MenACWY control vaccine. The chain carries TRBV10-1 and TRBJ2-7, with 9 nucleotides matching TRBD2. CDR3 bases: TGCGCCAGCAGTGAGCGCAGGACTAGCGTCAACGAGCAGTACTTC. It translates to CASSERRTSVNEQYF.